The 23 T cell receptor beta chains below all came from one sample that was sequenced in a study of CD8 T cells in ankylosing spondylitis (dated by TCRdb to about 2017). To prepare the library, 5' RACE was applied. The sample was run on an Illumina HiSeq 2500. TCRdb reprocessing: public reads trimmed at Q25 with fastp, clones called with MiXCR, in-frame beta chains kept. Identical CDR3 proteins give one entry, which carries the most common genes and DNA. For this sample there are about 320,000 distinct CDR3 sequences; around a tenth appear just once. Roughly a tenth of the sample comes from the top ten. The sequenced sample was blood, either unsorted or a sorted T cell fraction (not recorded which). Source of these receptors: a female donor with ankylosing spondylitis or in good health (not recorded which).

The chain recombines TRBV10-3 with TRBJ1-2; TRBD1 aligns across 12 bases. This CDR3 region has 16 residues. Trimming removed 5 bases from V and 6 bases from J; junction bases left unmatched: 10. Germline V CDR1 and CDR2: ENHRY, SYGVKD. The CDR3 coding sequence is TGTGCCATCAGTACGGGACAGGGGGCGTCTCGGAATGGCTACACCTTC. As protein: CAISTGQGASRNGYTF.

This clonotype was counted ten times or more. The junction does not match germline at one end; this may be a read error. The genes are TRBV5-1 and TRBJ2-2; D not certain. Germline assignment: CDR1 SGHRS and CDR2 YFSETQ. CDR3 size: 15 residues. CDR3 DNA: TGCGCCAGCGCCCCGAGTCCTGCGAATACCGGGGAGCTGTTTTTT. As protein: CASAPSPANTGELFF.

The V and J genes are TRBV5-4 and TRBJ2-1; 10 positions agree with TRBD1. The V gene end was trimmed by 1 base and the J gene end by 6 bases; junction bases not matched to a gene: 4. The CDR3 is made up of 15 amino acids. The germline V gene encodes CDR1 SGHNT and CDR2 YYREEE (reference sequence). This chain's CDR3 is CASSLYWDRGNEQFF. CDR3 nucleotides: TGTGCCAGCAGCTTGTATTGGGACAGGGGCAATGAGCAGTTCTTC.

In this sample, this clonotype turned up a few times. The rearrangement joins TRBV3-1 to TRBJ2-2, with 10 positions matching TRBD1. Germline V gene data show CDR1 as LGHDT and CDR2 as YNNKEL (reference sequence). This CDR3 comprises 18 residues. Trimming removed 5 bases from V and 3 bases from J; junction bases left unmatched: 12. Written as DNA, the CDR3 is TGTGCCAGCAGCGATCGAGCGGGACAGGGGCTTGACACCGGGGAGCTGTTTTTT. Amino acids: CASSDRAGQGLDTGELFF. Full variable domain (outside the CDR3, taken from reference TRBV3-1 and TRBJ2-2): DTAVSQTPKYLVTQMGNDKSIKCEQNLGHDTMYWYKQDSKKFLKIMFSYNNKELIINETVPNRFSPKSPDKAHLNLHINSLELGDSAVYFCASSDRAGQGLDTGELFFGEGSRLTVL.

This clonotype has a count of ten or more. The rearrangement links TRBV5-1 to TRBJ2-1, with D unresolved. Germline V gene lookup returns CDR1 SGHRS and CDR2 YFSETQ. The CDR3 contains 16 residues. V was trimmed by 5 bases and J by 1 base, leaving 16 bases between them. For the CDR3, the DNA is TGCGCCAGCAGTATGCGGCGGCGGAATTCCTACAATGAGCAGTTCTTC. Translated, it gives CASSMRRRNSYNEQFF.

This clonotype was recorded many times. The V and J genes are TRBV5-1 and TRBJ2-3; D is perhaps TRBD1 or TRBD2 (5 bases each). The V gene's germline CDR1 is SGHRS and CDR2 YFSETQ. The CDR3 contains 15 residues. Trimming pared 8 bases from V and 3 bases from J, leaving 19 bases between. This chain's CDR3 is CASKTGQERTDTQYF. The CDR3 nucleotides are TGCGCCAGTAAAACGGGGCAGGAGAGAACAGATACGCAGTATTTT.

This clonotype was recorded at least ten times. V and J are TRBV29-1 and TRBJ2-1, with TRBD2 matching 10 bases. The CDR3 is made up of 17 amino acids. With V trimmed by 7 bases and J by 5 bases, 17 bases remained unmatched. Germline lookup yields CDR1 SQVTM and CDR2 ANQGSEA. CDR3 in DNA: TGCAGCGCCCAAAGGGGGGCTAGCGGGAGTTTCGACAATGAGCAGTTCTTC. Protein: CSAQRGASGSFDNEQFF.

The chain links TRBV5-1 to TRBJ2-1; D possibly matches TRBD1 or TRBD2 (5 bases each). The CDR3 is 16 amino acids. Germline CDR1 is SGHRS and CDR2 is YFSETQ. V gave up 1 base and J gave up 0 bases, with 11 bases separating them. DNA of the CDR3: TGCGCCAGCAGCTTGAATGGGGGAAGCTCCTACAATGAGCAGTTCTTC. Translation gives CASSLNGGSSYNEQFF.

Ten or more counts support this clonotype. Here the CDR3 reads CASSQRASGKTQETQYF. CDR3 DNA sequence: TGTGCCAGCAGCCAAAGGGCTAGCGGGAAGACCCAGGAGACCCAGTACTTC. The genes are TRBV28 and TRBJ2-5; TRBD2 matches 9 bases. Trimming cost V 6 bases and J 5 bases; bases outside gene matches: 16. The CDR3 covers 17 residues. Germline V lookup: CDR1 MDHEN, CDR2 SYDVKM.

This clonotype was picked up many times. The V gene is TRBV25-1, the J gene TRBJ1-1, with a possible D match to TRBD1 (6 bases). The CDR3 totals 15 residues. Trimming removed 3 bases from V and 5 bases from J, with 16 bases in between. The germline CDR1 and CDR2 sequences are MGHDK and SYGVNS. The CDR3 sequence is CASSDVGRGETEAFF. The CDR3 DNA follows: TGTGCCAGCAGTGATGTTGGGAGGGGGGAGACTGAAGCTTTCTTT.

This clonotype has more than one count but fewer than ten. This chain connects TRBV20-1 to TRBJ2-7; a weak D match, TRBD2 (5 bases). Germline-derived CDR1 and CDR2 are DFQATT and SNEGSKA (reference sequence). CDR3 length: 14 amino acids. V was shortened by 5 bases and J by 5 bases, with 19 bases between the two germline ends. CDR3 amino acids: CSASTWGVTHEQYF. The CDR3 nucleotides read TGCAGTGCTTCCACCTGGGGAGTTACCCACGAGCAGTACTTC.

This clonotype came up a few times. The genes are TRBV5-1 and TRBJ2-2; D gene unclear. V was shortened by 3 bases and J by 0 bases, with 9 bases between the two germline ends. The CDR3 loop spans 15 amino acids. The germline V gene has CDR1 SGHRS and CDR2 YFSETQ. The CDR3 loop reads CASSSEPANTGELFF. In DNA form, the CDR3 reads TGCGCCAGCAGCTCCGAACCCGCGAACACCGGGGAGCTGTTTTTT. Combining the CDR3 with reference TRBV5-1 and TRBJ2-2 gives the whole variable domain KAGVTQTPRYLIKTRGQQVTLSCSPISGHRSVSWYQQTPGQGLQFLFEYFSETQRNKGNFPGRFSGRQFSNSRSEMNVSTLELGDSALYLCASSSEPANTGELFFGEGSRLTVL.

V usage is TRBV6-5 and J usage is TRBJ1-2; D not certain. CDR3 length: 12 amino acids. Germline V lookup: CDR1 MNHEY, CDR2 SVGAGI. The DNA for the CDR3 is TGTGCTACCAGACCCTCTAACTATGGCTACACCTTC. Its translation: CATRPSNYGYTF.

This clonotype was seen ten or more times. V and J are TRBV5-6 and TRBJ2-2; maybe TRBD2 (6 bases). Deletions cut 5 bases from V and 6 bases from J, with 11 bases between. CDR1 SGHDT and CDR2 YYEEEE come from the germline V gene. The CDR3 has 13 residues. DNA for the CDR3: TGTGCCAGCAGTTATGGAGGGGCCGGGGAGCTGTTTTTT. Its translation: CASSYGGAGELFF.

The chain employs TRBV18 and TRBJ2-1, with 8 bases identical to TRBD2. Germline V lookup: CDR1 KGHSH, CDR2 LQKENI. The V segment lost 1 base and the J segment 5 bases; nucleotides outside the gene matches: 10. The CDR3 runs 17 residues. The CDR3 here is CASSPQAAGGPHNEQFF. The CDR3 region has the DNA TGTGCCAGCTCACCACAAGCGGCGGGGGGCCCTCACAATGAGCAGTTCTTC.

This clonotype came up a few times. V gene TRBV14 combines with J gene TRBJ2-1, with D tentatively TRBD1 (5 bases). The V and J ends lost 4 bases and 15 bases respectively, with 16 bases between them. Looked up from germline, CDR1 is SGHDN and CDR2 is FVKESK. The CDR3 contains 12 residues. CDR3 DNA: TGTGCCAGCAGCCTGGGGCCTACCAACACGTTCTTC. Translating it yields CASSLGPTNTFF.

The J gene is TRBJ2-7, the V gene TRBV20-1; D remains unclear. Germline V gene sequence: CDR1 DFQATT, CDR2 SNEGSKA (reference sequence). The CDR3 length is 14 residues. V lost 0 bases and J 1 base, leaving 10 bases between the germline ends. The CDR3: CSARDDGVSYEQYF. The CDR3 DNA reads TGCAGTGCTAGAGACGACGGAGTATCCTACGAGCAGTACTTC.

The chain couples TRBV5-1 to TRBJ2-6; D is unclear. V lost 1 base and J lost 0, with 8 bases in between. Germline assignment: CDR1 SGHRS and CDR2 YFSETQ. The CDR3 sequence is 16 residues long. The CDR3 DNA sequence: TGCGCCAGCAGCTTGTTCGCCCTCTCTGGGGCCAACGTCCTGACTTTC. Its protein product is CASSLFALSGANVLTF.

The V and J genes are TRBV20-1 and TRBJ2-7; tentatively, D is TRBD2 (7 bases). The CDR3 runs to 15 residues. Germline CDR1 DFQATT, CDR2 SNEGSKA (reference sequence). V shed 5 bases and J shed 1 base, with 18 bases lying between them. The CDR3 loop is CSAGGGASVSYEQYF. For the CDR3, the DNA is TGCAGTGCTGGGGGGGGGGCTAGCGTTTCCTACGAGCAGTACTTC.

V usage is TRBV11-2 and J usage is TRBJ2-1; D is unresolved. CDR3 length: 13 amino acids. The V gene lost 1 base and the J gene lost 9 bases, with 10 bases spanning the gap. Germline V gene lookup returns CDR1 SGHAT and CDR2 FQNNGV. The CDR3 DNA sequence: TGTGCCAGCAGCTTAGTGTCGTTGCTTGAGCAGTTCTTC. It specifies CASSLVSLLEQFF.

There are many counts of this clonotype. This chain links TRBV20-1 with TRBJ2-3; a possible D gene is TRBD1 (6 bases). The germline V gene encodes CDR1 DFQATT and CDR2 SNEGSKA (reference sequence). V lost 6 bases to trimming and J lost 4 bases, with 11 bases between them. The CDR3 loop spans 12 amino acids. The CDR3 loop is CSARQAPDTQYF. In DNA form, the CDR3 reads TGCAGTGCGAGACAGGCACCAGATACGCAGTATTTT.

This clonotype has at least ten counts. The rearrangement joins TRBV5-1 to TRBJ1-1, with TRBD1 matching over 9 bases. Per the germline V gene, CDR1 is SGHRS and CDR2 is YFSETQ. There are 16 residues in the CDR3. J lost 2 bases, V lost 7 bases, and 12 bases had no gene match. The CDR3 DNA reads TGCGCCAGCGTTGAGGACAGGGGTTTTCCTAACACTGAAGCTTTCTTT. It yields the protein CASVEDRGFPNTEAFF.

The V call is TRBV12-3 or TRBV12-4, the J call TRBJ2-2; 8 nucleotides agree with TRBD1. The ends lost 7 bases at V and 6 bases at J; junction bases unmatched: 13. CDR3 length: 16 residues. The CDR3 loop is CASTEPKDREAGELFF. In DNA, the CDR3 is TGTGCCAGCACCGAACCTAAGGACAGGGAAGCCGGGGAGCTGTTTTTT.